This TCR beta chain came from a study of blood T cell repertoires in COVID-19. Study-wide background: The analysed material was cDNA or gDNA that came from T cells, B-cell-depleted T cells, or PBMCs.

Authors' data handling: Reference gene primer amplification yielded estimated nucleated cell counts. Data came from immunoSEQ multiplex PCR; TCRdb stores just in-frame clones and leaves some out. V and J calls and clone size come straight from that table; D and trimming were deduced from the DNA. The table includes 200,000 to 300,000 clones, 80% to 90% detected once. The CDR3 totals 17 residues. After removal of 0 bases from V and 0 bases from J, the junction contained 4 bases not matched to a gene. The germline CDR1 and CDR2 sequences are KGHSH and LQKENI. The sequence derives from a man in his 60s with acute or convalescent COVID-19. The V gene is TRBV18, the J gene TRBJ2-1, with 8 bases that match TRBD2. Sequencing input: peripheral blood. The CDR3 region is CASSPPAGARSYNEQFF. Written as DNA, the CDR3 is TGTGCCAGCTCACCACCAGCGGGAGCCCGCTCCTACAATGAGCAGTTCTTC.